The 29 T cell receptor beta chains given below trace back to one sample, sequenced in a study of cytomegalovirus exposure and HLA in healthy donors. Vbeta (60) and Jbeta (13) primers were used in the PCR. The protocol was immunoSEQ multiplex PCR, while the TCRdb copy is restricted to in-frame clones and leaves out a portion. This sample has just over 150,000 clones; over 65% occur once, and the top ten carry around 3.1%. Sequencing was performed on PBMCs. The receptor set was obtained from a woman in her thirties or forties in good health and CMV-seronegative.

The chain links TRBV5-1 to TRBJ1-2; possibly TRBD1 for D (5 bases). Germline values: CDR1 SGHRS, CDR2 YFSETQ. The V end lost 4 bases, the J end lost 3 bases, and 19 bases lay between the germline ends. The CDR3 consists of 16 residues. The CDR3 nucleotides read TGCGCCAGCAGCCGCGGGACTTCCTCGGCGGACTATGGCTACACCTTC. As protein: CASSRGTSSADYGYTF. The variable domain in full, completed from reference TRBV5-1 and TRBJ1-2, reads KAGVTQTPRYLIKTRGQQVTLSCSPISGHRSVSWYQQTPGQGLQFLFEYFSETQRNKGNFPGRFSGRQFSNSRSEMNVSTLELGDSALYLCASSRGTSSADYGYTFGSGTRLTVV.

V gene TRBV6-5 combines with J gene TRBJ1-1; D uncertain. This CDR3 comprises 16 residues. The V end lost 0 bases, the J end lost 1 base, and 12 bases lay between the germline ends. Germline values: CDR1 MNHEY, CDR2 SVGAGI. The CDR3 nucleotides read TGTGCCAGCAGTTACTCAGGGAGGGAGGCGAACACTGAAGCTTTCTTT. Residues: CASSYSGREANTEAFF.

The chain uses TRBV2 and TRBJ1-6; 11 bases align to TRBD1. From germline, CDR1 is SNHLY and CDR2 FYNNEI. J gave up 7 bases and V 6 bases, and 8 bases lay outside the gene matches. This CDR3 spans 16 amino acids. The CDR3 loop reads CASSRRTGGANSPLHF. Here the CDR3 DNA reads TGTGCCAGCAGCCGACGGACAGGGGGCGCGAATTCACCCCTCCACTTT.

Worth noting for this clone: Other DNA sequences in the sample encode the same CDR3. The chain is built from TRBV18 and TRBJ2-7; D might be TRBD2 (5 bases). The CDR3 is 12 residues long. Germline V CDR1 and CDR2: KGHSH, LQKENI. V was pared by 2 bases and J by 5 bases, with 7 bases between. CDR3: CASSPGGHEQYF. In DNA form, the CDR3 reads TGTGCCAGCTCACCAGGAGGCCACGAGCAGTACTTC. The variable domain in full, with the rest retrieved from reference TRBV18 and TRBJ2-7, is NAGVMQNPRHLVRRRGQEARLRCSPMKGHSHVYWYRQLPEEGLKFMVYLQKENIIDESGMPKERFSAEFPKEGPSILRIQQVVRGDSAAYFCASSPGGHEQYFGPGTRLTVT.

The V and J genes are TRBV5-6 and TRBJ2-7, with 7 bases that match TRBD1. The CDR3 totals 15 residues. V gave up 7 bases and J gave up 1 base; unmatched junction bases: 11. Germline values: CDR1 SGHDT, CDR2 YYEEEE. CDR3 region: CASGETGTDSYEQYF. CDR3 bases: TGTGCCAGCGGAGAAACCGGGACAGATTCCTACGAGCAGTACTTC.

V is TRBV29-1 and J is TRBJ1-1; 7 nucleotides agree with TRBD1. The CDR3 extends over 15 amino acids. Germline-derived CDR1 and CDR2 are SQVTM and ANQGSEA. V was clipped by 2 bases and J by 6 bases; unmatched bases: 12. The CDR3 region is CSVEPGTVASAEAFF. For the CDR3, the DNA is TGCAGCGTTGAACCCGGGACAGTCGCGAGCGCTGAAGCTTTCTTT.

The V call is TRBV4-2, the J call TRBJ2-1, with 10 bases that match TRBD2. The CDR3 has 15 residues. CDR1 is LGHNA, CDR2 YNFKEQ, per germline. The junction had 13 bases not matched to a gene; V was cut back by 2 bases and J by 15 bases. The CDR3 sequence: CASSQRTGRTSGVFF. Written as DNA, the CDR3 is TGTGCCAGCAGCCAAAGGACGGGCAGGACTAGCGGTGTGTTCTTC.

The gene calls are TRBV28 and TRBJ2-7, with D uncertain. Trimming pared 3 bases from V and 3 bases from J, leaving 3 bases between. The CDR3 loop spans 11 amino acids. Germline CDR1 MDHEN, CDR2 SYDVKM. In DNA form, the CDR3 reads TGTGCCAGCAGTTTTTACTACGAGCAGTACTTC. It codes for CASSFYYEQYF.

V and J are TRBV7-8 and TRBJ1-5; D possibly corresponds to TRBD1 (6 bases). The germline V gene has CDR1 SGHVS and CDR2 FQNEAQ. The CDR3 extends over 15 amino acids. The ends were cut back, 3 bases at V and 3 bases at J, with 12 bases in the middle. CDR3 loop: CASSFVTGINQPQHF. CDR3 nucleotides: TGTGCCAGCAGCTTTGTTACAGGGATCAATCAGCCCCAGCATTTT.

The genes are TRBV5-1 and TRBJ2-1; 10 bases align to TRBD2. V gave up 4 bases and J gave up 6 bases; unmatched junction bases: 4. Germline V lookup: CDR1 SGHRS, CDR2 YFSETQ. This CDR3 has 14 amino acids. CDR3 loop: CASSTGTSVNEQFF. The CDR3 nucleotides are TGCGCCAGCAGCACAGGGACTAGCGTCAATGAGCAGTTCTTC.

The chain couples TRBV5-1 to TRBJ2-3, with 11 bases that match TRBD2. Germline V CDR1 and CDR2: SGHRS, YFSETQ. J was trimmed by 0 bases and V by 4 bases; bases with no gene match: 4. The CDR3 covers 16 residues. DNA of the CDR3: TGCGCCAGCAGCAGGCTAGCGGGAGGTAGCACAGATACGCAGTATTTT. Its protein is CASSRLAGGSTDTQYF.

This chain uses TRBV9 with TRBJ2-1; tentative D call: TRBD1 (5 bases). The germline V gene encodes CDR1 SGDLS and CDR2 YYNGEE. V was trimmed by 3 bases and J by 3 bases, leaving 10 bases between them. This CDR3 spans 14 amino acids. CDR3 coding DNA: TGTGCCAGCAGCGCATACAGGATCTACAATGAGCAGTTCTTC. This codes for CASSAYRIYNEQFF.

The rearrangement links TRBV4-1 to TRBJ1-5; 7 bases are a match to TRBD1. With V trimmed by 3 bases and J by 1 base, 3 bases remained unmatched. In germline, CDR1 is MGHRA, CDR2 YSYEKL. The CDR3 is made up of 15 amino acids. CDR3 in DNA: TGCGCCAGCAGCCAGAGGGGGCTAAGCAATCAGCCCCAGCATTTT. The encoded protein is CASSQRGLSNQPQHF.

The gene calls are TRBV5-4 and TRBJ2-7; D possibly corresponds to TRBD2 (6 bases). V shed 0 bases and J shed 0 bases, with 16 bases lying between them. The germline V gene encodes CDR1 SGHNT and CDR2 YYREEE (reference sequence). This CDR3 spans 17 amino acids. CDR3: CASSLGGVWATSYEQYF. In DNA form, the CDR3 reads TGTGCCAGCAGCTTGGGCGGGGTATGGGCCACCTCCTACGAGCAGTACTTC. The full variable domain, completed using reference TRBV5-4 and TRBJ2-7, is ETGVTQSPTHLIKTRGQQVTLRCSSQSGHNTVSWYQQALGQGPQFIFQYYREEENGRGNFPPRFSGLQFPNYSSELNVNALELDDSALYLCASSLGGVWATSYEQYFGPGTRLTVT.

The chain links TRBV5-6 to TRBJ1-2; 8 nucleotides line up with TRBD1. The CDR3 consists of 16 residues. V lost 1 base to trimming and J lost 0 bases; unmatched junction nucleotides: 5. Germline values: CDR1 SGHDT, CDR2 YYEEEE. In DNA, the CDR3 is TGTGCCAGCAGCTTGCAGGGGGCTTCAGCTAACTATGGCTACACCTTC. Translating gives CASSLQGASANYGYTF.

The V gene is TRBV5-1, the J gene TRBJ2-1; 7 nucleotides match TRBD1. The CDR3 sequence is 13 residues long. CDR1 and CDR2 (germline): SGHRS, YFSETQ. Unmatched junction bases numbered 0, after V lost 0 bases and J lost 6 bases. The CDR3 sequence: CASSLDRGNEQFF. CDR3 coding DNA: TGCGCCAGCAGCTTGGACAGGGGCAATGAGCAGTTCTTC.

The CDR3 here is CASSAGTGVLTEKLFF. The CDR3 nucleotides are TGCGCCAGCAGCGCCGGGACAGGGGTTTTGACGGAAAAACTGTTTTTT. The rearrangement uses TRBV5-1 and TRBJ1-4; 10 bases line up with TRBD1. This CDR3 has 16 residues. The germline gives CDR1 SGHRS, CDR2 YFSETQ. Trimming cost V 4 bases and J 8 bases; bases outside gene matches: 11. The whole variable domain, filled in from reference TRBV5-1 and TRBJ1-4, reads KAGVTQTPRYLIKTRGQQVTLSCSPISGHRSVSWYQQTPGQGLQFLFEYFSETQRNKGNFPGRFSGRQFSNSRSEMNVSTLELGDSALYLCASSAGTGVLTEKLFFGSGTQLSVL.

The chain couples TRBV6-4 to TRBJ2-2; weak D call: TRBD1 (5 bases). V was shortened by 6 bases and J by 2 bases, with 16 bases between the two germline ends. This CDR3 contains 16 residues. CDR1 and CDR2 from the germline V gene are MRHNA and SNTAGT. CDR3 bases: TGTGCCAGCAGAGCCTTCGGACAACTCAACACCGGGGAGCTGTTTTTT. This sequence encodes CASRAFGQLNTGELFF.

The chain links TRBV6-5 to TRBJ2-3, with a weak D call TRBD1 (6 bases). Germline V lookup: CDR1 MNHEY, CDR2 SVGAGI. This CDR3 is 16 amino acids long. V lost 0 bases to trimming and J lost 1 base, with 11 bases between them. Here the CDR3 reads CASSYSIGGGTDTQYF. As DNA, the CDR3 is TGTGCCAGCAGTTACTCGATAGGGGGAGGCACAGATACGCAGTATTTT.

Only a few counts were recorded for this clone. V usage is TRBV6-4 and J usage is TRBJ2-3, with 7 bases lining up with TRBD2. V shed 2 bases, J shed 1 base, and the junction held 6 bases outside the gene matches. Germline CDR1 MRHNA, CDR2 SNTAGT. The CDR3 loop spans 16 amino acids. CDR3 nucleotide sequence: TGTGCCAGCAGTGACGGTACTAGCGACGGCACAGATACGCAGTATTTT. Its translation is CASSDGTSDGTDTQYF.

The genes are TRBV19 and TRBJ1-2; TRBD1 might be the D (5 bases). Germline V gives CDR1 LNHDA, CDR2 SQIVND (reference sequence). The V and J ends lost 3 bases and 4 bases respectively, with 15 bases between them. The CDR3 loop spans 15 amino acids. CDR3 sequence (DNA): TGTGCCAGTAGTATGTGGGTCGAAAGGGGCTATGGCTACACCTTC. Residues: CASSMWVERGYGYTF.

The chain combines TRBV14 with TRBJ1-2; 9 nucleotides line up with TRBD1. CDR3 length: 14 residues. The junction had 5 bases not matched to a gene; V was cut back by 5 bases and J by 4 bases. Germline assignment: CDR1 SGHDN and CDR2 FVKESK. The chain's CDR3 is CASSSRDRVYGYTF. DNA of the CDR3: TGTGCCAGCAGCAGCCGGGACAGGGTCTATGGCTACACCTTC.

The J gene is TRBJ1-2, the V gene TRBV14; 9 positions agree with TRBD1. The CDR3 spans 15 residues. Trimming took 2 bases from V and 5 from J; bases not matched to a gene: 6. The germline CDR1 and CDR2 sequences are SGHDN and FVKESK. The CDR3 protein is CASSQYPGTGYGYTF. The CDR3 region has the DNA TGTGCCAGCAGCCAATACCCTGGGACAGGGTATGGCTACACCTTC. The full variable domain, its missing parts supplied by reference TRBV14 and TRBJ1-2, is EAGVTQFPSHSVIEKGQTVTLRCDPISGHDNLYWYRRVMGKEIKFLLHFVKESKQDESGMPNNRFLAERTGGTYSTLKVQPAELEDSGVYFCASSQYPGTGYGYTFGSGTRLTVV.

This sequence joins TRBV5-1 and TRBJ2-5; a possible D gene is TRBD2 (6 bases). Germline V gives CDR1 SGHRS, CDR2 YFSETQ. The CDR3 spans 13 residues. Between the trimmed V and J ends, which lost 3 bases and 5 bases, there was a span of 11 bases. The CDR3 bases are TGCGCCAGCAGCTGGGAGGTCAGCGAGACCCAGTACTTC. It is translated as CASSWEVSETQYF.

The chain combines TRBV18 with TRBJ2-1; 7 positions match TRBD1. CDR3 length: 15 amino acids. Germline CDR1 and CDR2: KGHSH and LQKENI. With V trimmed by 3 bases and J by 5 bases, 7 bases remained unmatched. The CDR3 bases are TGTGCCAGCTCACCCGACAAGGGGGCGCACAATGAGCAGTTCTTC. Protein sequence: CASSPDKGAHNEQFF.

This sequence joins TRBV9 and TRBJ2-6; D remains unclear. Germline V gives CDR1 SGDLS, CDR2 YYNGEE. The CDR3 is made up of 16 amino acids. V lost 0 bases to trimming and J lost 0 bases, with 7 bases between them. CDR3 loop: CASSVASLSGANVLTF. The CDR3 DNA is TGTGCCAGCAGCGTAGCGAGTCTCTCTGGGGCCAACGTCCTGACTTTC.

The CDR3 DNA reads as TGTGCCAGCAGCCACCGGACAGGGACGCCCTACGAGCAGTACTTC. It is translated as CASSHRTGTPYEQYF. The genes are TRBV14 and TRBJ2-7; 8 bases align to TRBD1. The CDR3 loop spans 15 amino acids. With V trimmed by 3 bases and J by 2 bases, 6 bases remained unmatched. Looked up from germline, CDR1 is SGHDN and CDR2 is FVKESK.

The rearrangement joins TRBV2 to TRBJ2-1; D not certain. CDR1 and CDR2 from the germline V gene are SNHLY and FYNNEI. The V gene lost 1 base and the J gene lost 0 bases, with 7 bases spanning the gap. The CDR3 contains 15 residues. CDR3 in amino acids: CASSEDISSYNEQFF. In nucleotides, the CDR3 is TGTGCCAGCAGTGAAGATATTAGCTCCTACAATGAGCAGTTCTTC. Drawing the rest from reference TRBV2 and TRBJ2-1, the complete variable domain is EPEVTQTPSHQVTQMGQEVILRCVPISNHLYFYWYRQILGQKVEFLVSFYNNEISEKSEIFDDQFSVERPDGSNFTLKIRSTKLEDSAMYFCASSEDISSYNEQFFGPGTRLTVL.

The chain is built from TRBV2 and TRBJ1-5; 11 nucleotides line up with TRBD1. V lost 6 bases, J lost 0 bases, and 4 bases stayed unmatched. Germline CDR1 and CDR2: SNHLY and FYNNEI. This CDR3 is built from 16 residues. CDR3: CASRGTGGYSNQPQHF. DNA for the CDR3: TGTGCCAGCAGGGGGACAGGGGGTTATAGCAATCAGCCCCAGCATTTT.